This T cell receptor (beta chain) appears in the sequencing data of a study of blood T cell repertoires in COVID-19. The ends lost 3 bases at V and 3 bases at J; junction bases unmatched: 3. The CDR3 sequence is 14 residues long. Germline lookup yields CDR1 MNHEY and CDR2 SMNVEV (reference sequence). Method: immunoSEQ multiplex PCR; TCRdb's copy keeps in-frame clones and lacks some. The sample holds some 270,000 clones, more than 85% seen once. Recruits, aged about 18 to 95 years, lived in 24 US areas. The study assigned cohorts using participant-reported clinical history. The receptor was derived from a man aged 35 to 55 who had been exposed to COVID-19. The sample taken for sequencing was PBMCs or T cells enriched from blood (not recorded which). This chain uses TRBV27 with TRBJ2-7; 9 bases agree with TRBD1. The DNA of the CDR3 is TGTGCCAGCAGTTTCCGGGACAGGGTCTACGAGCAGTACTTC. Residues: CASSFRDRVYEQYF.